What follows is one T cell receptor beta chain and its context. Its antigen is as yet unknown. These data come from a study of T cell responses to AZD1222 COVID-19 vaccine. The method was immunoSEQ multiplex PCR; TCRdb's version includes in-frame clones alone and lacks a portion of them. The sample consists of 150,000 to 200,000 clones, 92% of them appearing once. The study's findings and limits: In a largely white British group with more females than males, clonal diversity was possibly underestimated. Spike-wide coverage was observed for vaccine-associated CD4 TCRs, with dominant responses at 160-218 and 743-854. Seropositive status at baseline applied to only 6 or 7 AZD1222 recipients.

The sequencing used peripheral blood, collected on day 0 of AZD1222 vaccination. The origin of this receptor is an adult in good health.

This chain's CDR3 is CASSLGRVDEKLFF. The CDR3 DNA reads TGCGCCAGCAGCTTGGGCAGGGTTGACGAAAAACTGTTTTTT. The chain is built from TRBV5-1 and TRBJ1-4; maybe TRBD1 (5 bases). Germline CDR1 is SGHRS and CDR2 is YFSETQ. There are 14 residues in the CDR3. V gave up 0 bases and J gave up 8 bases, with 11 bases separating them.